This passage covers 28 T cell receptor beta chains from one sample sequenced in a study of blood T cells in healthy people across ages. Sample-barcoded 5' priming and a J-beta primer mix drove a second PCR of roughly 6 to 12 cycles. TCRdb processed the 5' RACE reads anew with MiXCR; each CDR3 protein has one entry. The sample holds some 800,000 distinct CDR3 sequences, under 55% seen once. The material sequenced was blood. The receptors were sampled from a man in his sixties in good health.

This clonotype appeared a few times. J is TRBJ2-5 and V is TRBV6-2 or TRBV6-3; D might be TRBD1 (7 bases). Per the germline V gene, CDR1 is MNHEY and CDR2 is SVGEGT. The V gene lost 6 bases and the J gene lost 0 bases, with 14 bases spanning the gap. There are 15 residues in the CDR3. Written as DNA, the CDR3 is TGTGCCAGCAGGCGGGGACAGACCCACCAAGAGACCCAGTACTTC. It yields the protein CASRRGQTHQETQYF.

The chain recombines TRBV9 with TRBJ1-3; the D gene is possibly TRBD1 (6 bases). V was pared by 0 bases and J by 0 bases, with 13 bases between. The CDR3 runs to 17 residues. Germline assignment: CDR1 SGDLS and CDR2 YYNGEE. As DNA, the CDR3 is TGTGCCAGCAGCGTAGTGGGACATCCTACCTCTGGAAACACCATATATTTT. This codes for CASSVVGHPTSGNTIYF.

V and J are TRBV14 and TRBJ1-4; 7 bases match TRBD1. Germline V gene data show CDR1 as SGHDN and CDR2 as FVKESK. V shed 1 base and J 4 bases; nucleotides not matched to a gene: 6. This CDR3 contains 16 residues. The CDR3 reads CASSQGQGLGNEKLFF. CDR3 nucleotides: TGTGCCAGCAGCCAAGGACAGGGTCTGGGTAATGAAAAACTGTTTTTT. The whole variable domain, filled in from reference TRBV14 and TRBJ1-4, reads EAGVTQFPSHSVIEKGQTVTLRCDPISGHDNLYWYRRVMGKEIKFLLHFVKESKQDESGMPNNRFLAERTGGTYSTLKVQPAELEDSGVYFCASSQGQGLGNEKLFFGSGTQLSVL.

The rearrangement joins TRBV10-3 to TRBJ1-2; no definite D call. The CDR3 loop spans 12 amino acids. V lost 10 bases, J lost 13 bases, and 22 bases lay in between. Germline loops: CDR1 ENHRY, CDR2 SYGVKD. CDR3 DNA sequence: TGTGCCAGCGGGGATCGTATTGGTGGCCTCACCTTC. Its translation: CASGDRIGGLTF.

The J gene is TRBJ2-2, the V gene TRBV24-1, with a possible D match to TRBD1 (5 bases). The V gene's germline CDR1 is KGHDR and CDR2 SFDVKD. The CDR3 extends over 14 amino acids. V was shortened by 0 bases and J by 6 bases, with 7 bases between the two germline ends. CDR3 DNA sequence: TGTGCCACCAGTGATTTGAACAGGCCCGGGGAGCTGTTTTTT. As protein: CATSDLNRPGELFF.

The rearrangement links TRBV2 to TRBJ2-7; TRBD1 matches at 11 bases. The CDR3 consists of 14 residues. Germline CDR1 reads SNHLY; CDR2 reads FYNNEI. Germline trimming cut 10 bases from V and 3 bases from J; bases unmatched to any gene: 8. In DNA, the CDR3 is TGTGCCACCCCAAGGGGACAGGGGGGCTACGAGCAGTACTTC. Residues: CATPRGQGGYEQYF.

This clonotype has a count of ten or more. The rearrangement uses TRBV5-5 and TRBJ2-3; D is possibly TRBD1 (6 bases). Germline CDR1 and CDR2: SGHKS and YYEKEE (reference sequence). The CDR3 has 16 residues. The V end lost 3 bases, the J end lost 0 bases, and 14 bases lay between the germline ends. The CDR3 protein is CASSSTGTSSTDTQYF. Here the CDR3 DNA reads TGTGCCAGCAGCTCAACCGGGACAAGTAGCACAGATACGCAGTATTTT. Drawing the rest from reference TRBV5-5 and TRBJ2-3, the complete variable domain is DAGVTQSPTHLIKTRGQQVTLRCSPISGHKSVSWYQQVLGQGPQFIFQYYEKEERGRGNFPDRFSARQFPNYSSELNVNALLLGDSALYLCASSSTGTSSTDTQYFGPGTRLTVL.

There are a few counts of this clonotype. The V gene is TRBV6-6, the J gene TRBJ2-7; D unresolved. This CDR3 contains 14 residues. Trimming stripped 6 bases from V and 1 base from J, with 13 bases between. Germline CDR1 is MNHNY and CDR2 is SVGAGI (reference sequence). The CDR3 here is CASSRTDPSYEQYF. The CDR3 DNA reads TGTGCCAGCAGCCGAACGGACCCTTCCTACGAGCAGTACTTC.

J is TRBJ2-3 and V is TRBV30; 7 bases are shared with TRBD1. Unmatched junction bases numbered 8, after V lost 1 base and J lost 1 base. The V gene's germline CDR1 is GTSNPN and CDR2 SVGIG (reference sequence). The CDR3 has 16 residues. The CDR3 loop is CAWSEGQPGGTDTQYF. CDR3 nucleotide sequence: TGTGCCTGGAGTGAGGGACAGCCTGGGGGCACAGATACGCAGTATTTT. Combining the CDR3 with reference TRBV30 and TRBJ2-3 gives the whole variable domain SQTIHQWPATLVQPVGSPLSLECTVEGTSNPNLYWYRQAAGRGLQLLFYSVGIGQISSEVPQNLSASRPQDRQFILSSKKLLLSDSGFYLCAWSEGQPGGTDTQYFGPGTRLTVL.

This chain joins TRBV20-1 and TRBJ1-2, with 11 bases matching TRBD1. CDR3 length: 13 amino acids. Germline loops: CDR1 DFQATT, CDR2 SNEGSKA (reference sequence). The CDR3: CSAGDRGDYGYTF. Here the CDR3 DNA reads TGCAGCGCCGGGGACAGGGGGGACTATGGCTACACCTTC.

J is TRBJ1-2 and V is TRBV6-1; no clear D gene. V gave up 1 base and J gave up 3 bases, with 9 bases separating them. Germline CDR1 and CDR2: MNHNS and SASEGT. The CDR3 consists of 14 residues. DNA for the CDR3: TGTGCCAGCAGTGAAGGAGACGAGGACTATGGCTACACCTTC. This codes for CASSEGDEDYGYTF.

This clonotype was picked up a small number of times. The rearrangement joins TRBV12-3 or TRBV12-4 to TRBJ1-2, with no clear D. V was cut by 4 bases and J by 8 bases, with 11 bases left in between. The CDR3 loop spans 12 amino acids. The CDR3 DNA sequence: TGTGCCAGCAGTTCTGGGGTTCGGGGCTACACCTTC. As protein: CASSSGVRGYTF.

The sample holds a few counts of this clonotype. The V gene is TRBV7-6, the J gene TRBJ2-3, with 11 positions matching TRBD2. The CDR3 runs to 17 residues. CDR1 SGHVS and CDR2 FNYEAQ come from the germline V gene. V was clipped by 1 base and J by 4 bases; unmatched bases: 7. The CDR3 reads CASSLGIAGGSADTQYF. The DNA of the CDR3 is TGTGCCAGCAGCTTAGGGATAGCGGGGGGGTCTGCAGATACGCAGTATTTT.

This chain uses TRBV6-1 with TRBJ2-1, with D maybe TRBD1 (5 bases). CDR3 size: 15 residues. Trimming removed 1 base at V and 10 bases at J, with 17 bases between. Germline CDR1 reads MNHNS; CDR2 reads SASEGT. CDR3 region: CASSEGQTNSYEQFF. In DNA, the CDR3 is TGTGCCAGCAGTGAAGGACAGACCAACTCCTACGAGCAGTTCTTC.

About this clonotype itself: This may stem from a read error, because a much larger clone lies one nucleotide away. The chain uses TRBV7-9 and TRBJ2-3; a weak D match, TRBD2 (6 bases). There are 13 residues in the CDR3. Germline CDR1 is SEHNR and CDR2 is FQNEAQ (reference sequence). V was trimmed by 5 bases and J by 7 bases, leaving 13 bases between them. The CDR3 nucleotides read TGTGCCAGCAGCCCCAAGCGGGCACATACGCAGTATTTT. Amino acids: CASSPKRAHTQYF.

The chain recombines TRBV6-5 with TRBJ2-1; D could derive from TRBD1 or TRBD2 (6 bases each). V was shortened by 4 bases and J by 6 bases, with 13 bases between the two germline ends. The germline V gene encodes CDR1 MNHEY and CDR2 SVGAGI. This CDR3 has 14 amino acids. Written as DNA, the CDR3 is TGTGCCAGCAGTTTCCGACTAGGGGGCAATGAGCAGTTCTTC. It encodes CASSFRLGGNEQFF.

Turning to this clonotype: This may arise from a read error, as a much more abundant clone is one base away. V and J are TRBV2 and TRBJ2-1; D gene unclear. The CDR3 runs 13 residues. V lost 0 bases and J 6 bases, leaving 6 bases between the germline ends. Germline CDR1 is SNHLY and CDR2 is FYNNEI. The DNA of the CDR3 is TGTGCCAGCAGTGAAGCGCCTGGCAATGAGCAGTTCTTC. This gives the protein CASSEAPGNEQFF.

The chain links TRBV15 to TRBJ2-1; 10 bases map to TRBD2. TRBJ2-7 matches the DNA end more closely, so the J call is doubtful. This CDR3 region has 16 residues. Germline loops: CDR1 LNHNV, CDR2 YYDKDF (reference sequence). The CDR3 DNA reads TGTGCCACCAGCGGAATCCTAGCGGGGGACTACAATGAGCAGTACTTC. Protein: CATSGILAGDYNEQYF.

This clonotype showed up just a few times. V and J are TRBV6-2 or TRBV6-3 and TRBJ2-7; 8 bases are shared with TRBD1. The CDR3 is 15 residues long. V dropped 6 bases and J dropped 0; count of bases not matched to a gene: 7. Germline V gives CDR1 MNHEY, CDR2 SVGEGT. The CDR3 reads CASSQITGGSYEQYF. Here the CDR3 DNA reads TGTGCCAGCAGCCAGATAACAGGGGGCTCCTACGAGCAGTACTTC.

This clonotype was counted ten times or more. This chain connects TRBV7-9 to TRBJ2-1, with D uncertain. V was trimmed by 7 bases and J by 7 bases, leaving 14 bases between them. Germline CDR1 SEHNR, CDR2 FQNEAQ (reference sequence). The CDR3 extends over 13 amino acids. CDR3 nucleotides: TGTGCCAGCACCCCGGGCAGGCGGAATGAGCAGTTCTTC. Amino acid sequence: CASTPGRRNEQFF.

This clonotype was picked up a small number of times. The V and J genes are TRBV7-2 and TRBJ2-6, with D possibly matching TRBD2 (5 bases). This CDR3 contains 18 residues. Per the germline V gene, CDR1 is SGHTA and CDR2 is FQGNSA. Trimming shortened V by 1 base and J by 0 bases, and 13 bases separated the two germline ends. The CDR3 sequence is CASSLVGSGNSGANVLTF. The CDR3 DNA is TGTGCCAGCAGCTTAGTGGGGTCGGGGAACTCTGGGGCCAACGTCCTGACTTTC.

V is TRBV7-2 and J is TRBJ2-7; 10 bases are a match to TRBD2. J lost 3 bases, V lost 3 bases, and 8 bases had no gene match. CDR3 length equals 16 residues. The germline gives CDR1 SGHTA, CDR2 FQGNSA. The CDR3 DNA reads as TGTGCCAGCAGCTTGGGGGCTAGCGGGGGAGACTACGAGCAGTACTTC. It yields the protein CASSLGASGGDYEQYF.

This clonotype has more than one count but fewer than ten. This sequence joins TRBV12-3 or TRBV12-4 and TRBJ2-2; 7 bases agree with TRBD1. The CDR3 loop spans 15 amino acids. V was pared by 3 bases and J by 4 bases, with 5 bases of the junction left unmatched. The chain's CDR3 is CASSLVDRATGELFF. Here the CDR3 DNA reads TGTGCCAGCAGTTTGGTAGACAGGGCCACCGGGGAGCTGTTTTTT.

This clonotype was found a few times. The chain recombines TRBV12-3 or TRBV12-4 with TRBJ2-4; D tentatively reads TRBD1 or TRBD2 (5 bases each). The J call is uncertain, as TRBJ2-5 better fits the DNA end. The CDR3 is made up of 14 amino acids. CDR3 sequence: CASSQSWDVETQYF. CDR3 DNA sequence: TGTGCCAGCAGCCAGAGTTGGGACGTCGAGACCCAGTACTTC.

J is TRBJ2-4 and V is TRBV6-2 or TRBV6-3; 9 positions agree with TRBD1. Germline CDR1 and CDR2: MNHEY and SVGEGT. This CDR3 has 15 residues. After removal of 8 bases from V and 2 bases from J, the junction contained 7 bases not matched to a gene. The CDR3 nucleotides read TGTGCCAGCCTAAAACAGGGGGCAACCAAAAACATTCAGTACTTC. This codes for CASLKQGATKNIQYF.

The genes are TRBV3-1 and TRBJ1-1; 10 bases map to TRBD1. In germline, CDR1 is LGHDT, CDR2 YNNKEL (reference sequence). V was pared by 0 bases and J by 0 bases, with 13 bases of the junction left unmatched. The CDR3 sequence is 20 residues long. CDR3 residues: CASSQDRSGTGAYMNTEAFF. The CDR3 region has the DNA TGTGCCAGCAGCCAAGATCGTTCAGGGACAGGGGCTTATATGAACACTGAAGCTTTCTTT.

Only a few counts were recorded for this clonotype. The gene calls are TRBV4-2 and TRBJ2-2, with TRBD2 identical over 8 bases. Germline CDR1 LGHNA, CDR2 YNFKEQ. This CDR3 is built from 16 residues. V trimming: 2 bases; J trimming: 2 bases; junction bases outside the gene matches: 4. The CDR3 here is CASSQLAGSNTGELFF. In DNA form, the CDR3 reads TGTGCCAGCAGCCAACTAGCGGGCTCCAACACCGGGGAGCTGTTTTTT.

The chain combines TRBV20-1 with TRBJ2-1; 12 bases are a match to TRBD2. CDR3 length: 15 residues. Germline V gene data show CDR1 as DFQATT and CDR2 as SNEGSKA (reference sequence). With V trimmed by 3 bases and J by 7 bases, 7 bases remained unmatched. The CDR3 region has the DNA TGCAGTGCTAGGAGCCCGACTAGCGGGAGTAATGAGCAGTTCTTC. Translation gives CSARSPTSGSNEQFF.